What follows describes a single TCR beta chain. Germline values: CDR1 ENHRY, CDR2 SYGVKD. The CDR3 is made up of 16 amino acids. Losses at the gene ends were 2 bases for V and 5 bases for J; bases not matched to a gene: 8. The data were taken from a study of blood T cell repertoires in COVID-19. About the research overall: In each case, the material was cDNA or gDNA derived from T cells, B-cell-depleted T cells, or PBMCs.

Per the study methods: Amplification with reference gene primers provided the estimates of nucleated cell counts. Measured with immunoSEQ multiplex PCR; TCRdb has only the in-frame clones, and not every one. V, J and clone size are taken as reported in that table, and D and trimming were inferred from the DNA itself. The table has some 120,000 clones, around 85% seen once. The receptor comes from a woman between 50 and 59 years old with acute or convalescent COVID-19. The V call is TRBV10-3, the J call TRBJ1-2; 10 positions agree with TRBD1. Material: peripheral blood. As DNA, the CDR3 is TGTGCCATCAGTGAGGGGAGGGACAGGGGATATTATGGCTACACCTTC. Translated, it gives CAISEGRDRGYYGYTF.